There are a few counts of the clone carrying this TCR beta chain. This record belongs to a study of blood T cell repertoires in COVID-19. Across the whole study: Researchers got acute and convalescent COVID-19 samples from the United States, Italy and Spain. The cDNA or gDNA used as material had been derived from T cells, B-cell-depleted T cells, or PBMCs.

Authors' analysis steps: Quantification of nucleated cells was approximated via reference gene primer amplification. Some clones are missing from TCRdb's copy, which holds only in-frame ones; the method was immunoSEQ multiplex PCR. V and J calls and clone size are copied from that table; D and trimming were computed from the DNA. The sample has around 250,000 clones, roughly 84% seen once. Deletions cut 1 base from V and 5 bases from J, with 14 bases between. CDR3 length: 15 residues. The germline V gene encodes CDR1 LNHNV and CDR2 YYDKDF (reference sequence). The sequenced material came from peripheral blood. The receptor's source is a woman aged 40 to 50 who had recovered from COVID-19. The rearrangement links TRBV15 to TRBJ1-1, with D maybe TRBD1 (6 bases). CDR3 loop: CATSRARGDWTEAFF. CDR3 in DNA: TGTGCCACCAGCAGAGCCAGGGGTGATTGGACTGAAGCTTTCTTT.